What follows is one T cell receptor beta chain and its context. Its antigen remains unknown. The sample belongs to a study of CXCR3-negative and CXCR3-positive naive CD8 T cells. Across the study: For each library, about 1.5 +/- 0.3 million TRB reads were obtained, 130 million to 150 million in total.

Researchers sorted some 300,000 cells of each CD8+ T cell subset in triplicate. Naive CD8+ T cells showed CD45RO-CCR7+CD27+CD95-. Study results and limitations: TRBV-TRBJ usage matched between naive CXCR3-negative and CXCR3-positive cells but not between memory cells.

The authors made the TRB cDNA libraries by 5' RACE using UMI labels. TCRdb re-called the 5' RACE reads, yielding one record per CDR3 amino acid sequence without DNA. The table for this sample gives 70,000 to 100,000 distinct CDR3 sequences. The V gene's germline CDR1 is SGHTA and CDR2 FQGNSA. The CDR3 consists of 20 residues. The sample consisted of naive CXCR3- CD8+ T cells from blood. The subset is: CD45RO-CCR7+CD27+CD95- naive CD8+ T cells lacking CXCR3 (TNR3-). The chain carries TRBV7-2 and TRBJ2-3; lacking DNA, the TRBD2 call made by TCRdb goes unchecked. This TCR derives from a human donor in good health. Some clones in this sample may be carry-over from other donors' samples. CDR3 region: CASSADPGLAGNFSTDTQYF. The full variable domain, its missing parts supplied by reference TRBV7-2 and TRBJ2-3, is GAGVSQSPSNKVTEKGKDVELRCDPISGHTALYWYRQSLGQGLEFLIYFQGNSAPDKSGLPSDRFSAERTGGSVSTLTIQRTQQEDSAVYLCASSADPGLAGNFSTDTQYFGPGTRLTVL.